One and the same sample provided the 10 T cell receptor beta chains below, sequenced in a study of regulatory T cells in long-lasting Graves disease. The time point is: newly diagnosed GD, antithyroid drugs for less than 3 months. Extracted RNA from PBMCs served as the source of the TCR library. iRepertoire HTBI primers and Arm-PCR of CDR3 regions built TCR beta libraries. TCRdb re-derived calls from the multiplex PCR reads in MiXCR, one entry per CDR3 protein. The top ten clones hold over 20% of a sample with over 300,000 distinct CDR3 sequences, around a sixth of them seen once. The source was peripheral blood mononuclear cells (PBMCs), collected at new diagnosis, from a patient treated with antithyroid drugs. The receptors derive from a female donor with Graves disease.

There are many counts of this clonotype. This chain links TRBV30 with TRBJ2-3; D is perhaps TRBD2 (5 bases). The CDR3 has 13 amino acids. The V and J ends lost 5 bases and 4 bases respectively, with 13 bases between them. Germline CDR1 and CDR2: GTSNPN and SVGIG (reference sequence). The CDR3 is CAWRQERADTQYF. DNA of the CDR3: TGTGCCTGGCGTCAGGAGAGGGCAGATACGCAGTATTTT.

The sample holds many counts of this clonotype. The chain couples TRBV5-1 to TRBJ2-1, with D possibly matching TRBD2 (6 bases). The CDR3 covers 16 residues. Trimming took off 1 base at V and 8 bases at J, with 19 bases between the two ends. Germline loops: CDR1 SGHRS, CDR2 YFSETQ. CDR3 sequence: CASSLILVLGSDEQFF. CDR3 nucleotide sequence: TGCGCCAGCAGCTTGATTTTGGTGCTCGGGAGCGATGAGCAGTTCTTC.

This clonotype was counted ten times or more. The chain combines TRBV18 with TRBJ1-1; 10 nucleotides match TRBD1. Losses at the gene ends were 6 bases for V and 4 bases for J; bases not matched to a gene: 5. The CDR3 covers 14 residues. Germline V gene lookup returns CDR1 KGHSH and CDR2 LQKENI. CDR3 sequence (DNA): TGTGCCAGCTCGGAGACAGGGGGCATCACTGAAGCTTTCTTT. As protein: CASSETGGITEAFF.

This clonotype was observed at least ten times. This rearrangement joins TRBV6-2 or TRBV6-3 to TRBJ2-1, with 10 positions matching TRBD1. This CDR3 contains 15 residues. Germline values: CDR1 MNHEY, CDR2 SVGEGT. The V and J ends lost 2 bases and 7 bases, in that order; junction bases with no gene match: 5. The DNA for the CDR3 is TGTGCCAGCAGTTACCGGGACAGGGGTCGGAATGAGCAGTTCTTC. The encoded protein is CASSYRDRGRNEQFF.

Only a few counts were recorded for this clonotype. A much larger clone differs by one base, so this may be a read error. This rearrangement joins TRBV6-2 or TRBV6-3 to TRBJ2-1; D tentatively fits TRBD1 or TRBD2 (6 bases each). The germline V gene has CDR1 MNHEY and CDR2 SVGEGT. Trimming removed 2 bases at V and 7 bases at J, with 33 bases between. The CDR3 has 21 amino acids. CDR3 sequence: CASSYHHRGRGVGGRLNEQFF. The CDR3 nucleotides are TGTGCCAGCAGTTACCACCACCGGGGCAGGGGAGTCGGGGGACGCTTAAATGAGCAGTTCTTC.

This clonotype was detected ten times or more. The V call is TRBV20-1, the J call TRBJ2-1, with D possibly being TRBD2 (6 bases). Germline loops: CDR1 DFQATT, CDR2 SNEGSKA (reference sequence). The CDR3 is 15 residues long. The germline V and J ends were trimmed by 1 base and 2 bases, with 12 bases remaining between them. CDR3 loop: CSARVPSATYNEQFF. The CDR3 DNA reads as TGCAGTGCTAGAGTACCTAGCGCTACCTACAATGAGCAGTTCTTC.

This clonotype has at least ten counts. This chain uses TRBV29-1 with TRBJ2-2; possibly TRBD1 for D (6 bases). V lost 1 base and J lost 6, with 15 bases in between. Germline V gene lookup returns CDR1 SQVTM and CDR2 ANQGSEA. The CDR3 totals 15 residues. The CDR3, as DNA: TGCAGCGTTGAAGCGGGACAACACGAACCCGGGGAGCTGTTTTTT. This encodes CSVEAGQHEPGELFF.

Concerning this clonotype: Without the conserved terminal phenylalanine or tryptophan, this CDR3 likely stems from a read error. The V and J genes are TRBV4-2 and TRBJ2-7, with TRBD2 as a possible D gene (6 bases). The CDR3 extends over 15 amino acids. Trimming took off 4 bases at V and 7 bases at J, with 20 bases between the two ends. CDR1 is LGHNA and CDR2 is YNFKEQ in the germline V gene. CDR3 in amino acids: CASSPRDSGTWEQYL. The CDR3 region has the DNA TGTGCCAGCAGCCCCCGGGACTCCGGTACCTGGGAGCAGTACCTC.

This clonotype was counted at least ten times. The V call is TRBV2, the J call TRBJ1-2; tentative D call: TRBD1 (5 bases). The germline V and J ends were trimmed by 6 bases and 7 bases, with 15 bases remaining between them. Germline V CDR1 and CDR2: SNHLY, FYNNEI. The CDR3 covers 13 residues. The CDR3 DNA reads as TGTGCCAGCAGCGAATCAGGGAGGTCTGGCTACACCTTC. As protein: CASSESGRSGYTF.

Only a few counts were recorded for this clonotype. The chain carries TRBV7-9 and TRBJ2-1; 10 bases are a match to TRBD2. With V trimmed by 0 bases and J by 6 bases, 2 bases remained unmatched. CDR1 and CDR2 from the germline V gene are SEHNR and FQNEAQ (reference sequence). The CDR3 covers 15 residues. The CDR3 nucleotides are TGTGCCAGCAGCTTAGCACTAGCGGGACTCAATGAGCAGTTCTTC. Translation gives CASSLALAGLNEQFF. Full variable domain (outside the CDR3, taken from reference TRBV7-9 and TRBJ2-1): DTGVSQNPRHKITKRGQNVTFRCDPISEHNRLYWYRQTLGQGPEFLTYFQNEAQLEKSRLLSDRFSAERPKGSFSTLEIQRTEQGDSAMYLCASSLALAGLNEQFFGPGTRLTVL.